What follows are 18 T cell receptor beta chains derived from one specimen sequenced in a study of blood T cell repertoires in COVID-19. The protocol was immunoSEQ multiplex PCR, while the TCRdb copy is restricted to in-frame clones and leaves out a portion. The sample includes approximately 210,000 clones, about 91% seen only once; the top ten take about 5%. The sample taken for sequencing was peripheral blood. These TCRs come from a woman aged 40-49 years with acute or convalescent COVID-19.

CDR3 nucleotides: TGCGCCAGCAGCCAAGTCCACTTTCAGCGTGGTCGTTCACCCCTCCACTTT. Its translation is CASSQVHFQRGRSPLHF. The chain couples TRBV4-1 to TRBJ1-6; D gene ambiguous. This CDR3 contains 17 residues. Trimming stripped 1 base from V and 9 bases from J, with 19 bases between. Germline V gene sequence: CDR1 MGHRA, CDR2 YSYEKL.

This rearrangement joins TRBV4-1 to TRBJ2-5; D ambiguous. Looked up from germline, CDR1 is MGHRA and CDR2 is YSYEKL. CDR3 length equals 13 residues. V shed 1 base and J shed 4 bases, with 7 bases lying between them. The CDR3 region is CASSQGLIETQYF. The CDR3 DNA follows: TGCGCCAGCAGCCAAGGACTTATAGAGACCCAGTACTTC.

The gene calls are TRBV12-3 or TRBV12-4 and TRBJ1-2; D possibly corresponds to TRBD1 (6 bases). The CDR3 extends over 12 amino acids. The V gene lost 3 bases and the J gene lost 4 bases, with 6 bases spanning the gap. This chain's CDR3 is CASSLGAYGYTF. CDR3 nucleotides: TGTGCCAGCAGTTTGGGGGCCTATGGCTACACCTTC.

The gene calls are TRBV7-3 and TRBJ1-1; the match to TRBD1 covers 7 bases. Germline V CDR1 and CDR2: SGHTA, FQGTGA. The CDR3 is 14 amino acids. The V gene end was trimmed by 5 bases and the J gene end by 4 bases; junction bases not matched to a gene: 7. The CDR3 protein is CASSTQQGSTEAFF. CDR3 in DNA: TGTGCCAGCAGCACGCAACAGGGGTCCACTGAAGCTTTCTTT.

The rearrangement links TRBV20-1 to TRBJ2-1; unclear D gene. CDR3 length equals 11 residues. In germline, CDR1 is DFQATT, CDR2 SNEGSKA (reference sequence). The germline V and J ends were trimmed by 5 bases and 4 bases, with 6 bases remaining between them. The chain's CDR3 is CSAGLYNEQFF. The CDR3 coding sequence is TGCAGTGCTGGGCTTTACAATGAGCAGTTCTTC.

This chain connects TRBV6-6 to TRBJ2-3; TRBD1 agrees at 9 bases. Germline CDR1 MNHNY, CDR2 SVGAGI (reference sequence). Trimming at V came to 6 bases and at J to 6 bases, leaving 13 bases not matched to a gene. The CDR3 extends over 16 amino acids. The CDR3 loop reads CASSSQGAQGPDTQYF. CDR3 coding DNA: TGTGCCAGCAGCTCACAGGGGGCGCAGGGTCCGGATACGCAGTATTTT.

CDR3 bases: TGCGCCAGCAGTGTGACTCAAGAGACCCAGTACTTC. It yields the protein CASSVTQETQYF. The chain combines TRBV5-1 with TRBJ2-5; D is undetermined. This CDR3 is 12 amino acids long. V lost 5 bases and J 2 bases, leaving 7 bases between the germline ends. CDR1 is SGHRS and CDR2 is YFSETQ in the germline V gene.

The CDR3 reads CASSPRTGAGNQPQHF. The CDR3 DNA reads TGTGCCAGCAGCCCGCGGACAGGGGCTGGCAATCAGCCCCAGCATTTT. The gene calls are TRBV7-2 and TRBJ1-5; TRBD1 matches at 9 bases. V shed 5 bases and J 2 bases; nucleotides not matched to a gene: 7. Germline V gene sequence: CDR1 SGHTA, CDR2 FQGNSA. There are 16 residues in the CDR3.

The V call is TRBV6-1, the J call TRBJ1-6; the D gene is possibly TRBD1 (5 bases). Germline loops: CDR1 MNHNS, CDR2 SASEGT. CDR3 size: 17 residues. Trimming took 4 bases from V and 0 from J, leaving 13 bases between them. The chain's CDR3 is CASSGGRGSSYNSPLHF. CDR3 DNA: TGTGCCAGCAGTGGGGGACGGGGGAGCTCCTATAATTCACCCCTCCACTTT.

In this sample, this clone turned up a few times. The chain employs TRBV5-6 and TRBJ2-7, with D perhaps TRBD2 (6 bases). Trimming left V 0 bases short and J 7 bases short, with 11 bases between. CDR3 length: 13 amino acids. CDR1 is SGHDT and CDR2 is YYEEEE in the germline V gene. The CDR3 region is CASSLVSGGEQYV. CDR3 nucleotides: TGTGCCAGCAGCTTGGTATCAGGAGGGGAGCAGTACGTC.

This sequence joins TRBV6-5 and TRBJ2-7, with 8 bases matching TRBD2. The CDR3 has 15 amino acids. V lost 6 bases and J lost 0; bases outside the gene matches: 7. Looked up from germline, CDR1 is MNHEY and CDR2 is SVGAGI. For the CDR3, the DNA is TGTGCCAGCAGCAGAAGCGGGGGCCTCTCCTACGAGCAGTACGTC. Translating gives CASSRSGGLSYEQYV.

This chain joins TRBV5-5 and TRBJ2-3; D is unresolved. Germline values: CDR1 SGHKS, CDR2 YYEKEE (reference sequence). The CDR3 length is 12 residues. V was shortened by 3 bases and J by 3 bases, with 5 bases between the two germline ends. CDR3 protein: CASSSLTDTQYF. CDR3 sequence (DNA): TGTGCCAGCAGCTCCTTGACAGATACGCAGTATTTT. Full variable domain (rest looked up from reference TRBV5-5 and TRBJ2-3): DAGVTQSPTHLIKTRGQQVTLRCSPISGHKSVSWYQQVLGQGPQFIFQYYEKEERGRGNFPDRFSARQFPNYSSELNVNALLLGDSALYLCASSSLTDTQYFGPGTRLTVL.

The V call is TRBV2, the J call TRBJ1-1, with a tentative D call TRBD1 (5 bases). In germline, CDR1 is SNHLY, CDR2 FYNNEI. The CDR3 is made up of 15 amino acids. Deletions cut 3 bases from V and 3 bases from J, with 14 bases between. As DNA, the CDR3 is TGTGCCAGCAGTGAGATGGGAGGGACGGACACTGAAGCTTTCTTT. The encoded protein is CASSEMGGTDTEAFF. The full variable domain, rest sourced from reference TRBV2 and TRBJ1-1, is EPEVTQTPSHQVTQMGQEVILRCVPISNHLYFYWYRQILGQKVEFLVSFYNNEISEKSEIFDDQFSVERPDGSNFTLKIRSTKLEDSAMYFCASSEMGGTDTEAFFGQGTRLTVV.

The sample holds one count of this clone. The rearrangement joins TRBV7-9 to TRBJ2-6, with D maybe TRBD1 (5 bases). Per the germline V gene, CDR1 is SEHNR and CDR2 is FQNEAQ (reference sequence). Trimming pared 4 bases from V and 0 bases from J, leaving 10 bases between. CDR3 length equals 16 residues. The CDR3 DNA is TGTGCCAGCAGCTACGTCGACAGCTCTGGGGCCAACGTCCTGACTTTC. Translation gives CASSYVDSSGANVLTF.

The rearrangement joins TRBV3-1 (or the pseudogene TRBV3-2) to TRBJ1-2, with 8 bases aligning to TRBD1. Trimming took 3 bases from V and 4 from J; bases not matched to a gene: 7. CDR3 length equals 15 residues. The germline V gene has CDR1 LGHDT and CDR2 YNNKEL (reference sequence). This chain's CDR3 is CASSQWTGPLYGYTF. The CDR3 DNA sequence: TGTGCCAGCAGCCAGTGGACAGGGCCCCTCTATGGCTACACCTTC.

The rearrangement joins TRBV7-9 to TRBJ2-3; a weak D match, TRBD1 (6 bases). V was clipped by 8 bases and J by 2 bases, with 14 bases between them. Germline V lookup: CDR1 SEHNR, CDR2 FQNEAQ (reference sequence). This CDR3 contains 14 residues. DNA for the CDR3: TGTGCCAGCTCACAAGGGGGATCCACAGATACGCAGTATTTT. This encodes CASSQGGSTDTQYF.

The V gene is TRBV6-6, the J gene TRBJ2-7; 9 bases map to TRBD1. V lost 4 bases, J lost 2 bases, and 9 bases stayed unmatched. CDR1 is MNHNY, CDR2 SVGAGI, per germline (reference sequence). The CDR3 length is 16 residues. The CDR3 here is CASSSYRGRRAYEQYV. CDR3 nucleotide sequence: TGTGCCAGCAGTTCATACAGGGGGCGCAGGGCCTACGAGCAGTACGTC.

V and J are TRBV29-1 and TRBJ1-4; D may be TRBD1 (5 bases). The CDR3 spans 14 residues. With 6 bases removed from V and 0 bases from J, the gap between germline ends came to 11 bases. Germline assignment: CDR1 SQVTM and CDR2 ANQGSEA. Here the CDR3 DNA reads TGCAGCGTCAAATACAGGCCAACTAATGAAAAACTGTTTTTT. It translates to CSVKYRPTNEKLFF.